This T cell receptor beta chain was recorded in a study of T cells in localized non-small cell lung cancer (dated by TCRdb to about 2020). Context from the whole study: T cell repertoires of 200 to 250 early-stage NSCLC patients were analyzed, with tumors being compared against uninvolved tumor-adjacent lungs. The cohort consisted of about 240 treatment-naive NSCLC patients whose localized lung tumors had been resected. NSCLC patients had a mean age of around 66 years, and fewer than 150 were male and 85 to 110 female.

Broader findings and caveats from the paper: The highest T cell clonality was observed in uninvolved tumor-adjacent lung, where clonality exceeded that of tumor, suggesting that antigenic responses were more focused in uninvolved tumor-adjacent lung. A median of approximately 57 of the top 100 tumor clones were detected in paired uninvolved adjacent lung, and 28 of these tumor clones were also found among the top 100 clones of the paired uninvolved adjacent lung. Longer overall survival was associated with higher blood T cell density, whereas shorter survival was associated with higher adjacent-lung clonality. Because the study design was exploratory, TCR variables were selected using unadjusted p-values without false-discovery rate correction. Because multi-region sequencing of the tumors was not done, intratumor heterogeneity could not be ruled out.

V loses 6 bases of germline sequence and J loses 3 bases, and the interval between the two ends is 16 bases. The CDR3 runs 15 residues from the cysteine to the phenylalanine. Only CDR3 DNA remains: 45 bases, in frame from the first base. The germline V gene yields MNHEY for CDR1 and SVGAGI for CDR2. At diagnosis, tumor, uninvolved tumor-adjacent lung and peripheral blood were collected and then preserved as a mix of FFPE and fresh-frozen material. For TCR repertoire profiling, blood samples were analyzed as peripheral blood mononuclear cells. Notes on this clone: The antigen it recognizes is unknown. Base qualities are missing; no much larger clone stands one base away.

The immunoSEQ Assay was used to sequence TCR beta CDR3 regions from DNA. In the source study's methods: T cell density was computed as TCR beta template counts normalized to usable DNA estimated by amplifying housekeeping genes. Using the preseqR package, richness was estimated by extrapolating to 120,000 templates for tissue samples and 400,000 templates for PBMC samples. Clonality was calculated as one minus Pielou's evenness. Tissue-enriched TCRs were identified by differential abundance testing using productive amino-acid clonotypes, minimum total count 5 and alpha 0.1. The Jaccard Index and the Morisita Overlap Index were used to measure repertoire overlap between compartments. GLIPH grouped TCR beta CDR3s together with public tetramer-defined viral CDR3s, and a viral motif had to include at least three viral sequences and also show V-gene enrichment. TCRdb limited this immuneACCESS table to in-frame rearrangements with V and J called. A share of clones is missing; checked studies link under half to unresolved V genes, and the rest is unexplained. V and J calls and clone size come straight from that table; D and trimming were deduced from the DNA. Counted in this sample were roughly 34,000 clones; around 84% of them appeared once. The ten largest clones take up around 3.8% of the sample.

The sample consisted of peripheral blood, taken before any cancer treatment. The chain joins TRBV6-5 to TRBJ2-3, with the D segment identity uncertain. The sequence was collected from a male donor at least 60 years old with stage III lung adenocarcinoma. The CDR3 loop reads CASSLDLGKTDTQYF. In nucleotide form, the sequence is TGTGCCAGCAGCCTAGATCTTGGCAAGACAGATACGCAGTATTTT.